Listed here is a single TCR beta chain. The antigen remains undetermined. The PCR contained 60 Vbeta and 13 Jbeta primers. The table came from immunoSEQ multiplex PCR; TCRdb's copy has only in-frame clones and leaves some out. The sample holds fewer than 250,000 clones; 81% are singletons and the top ten take about 1.7%. Deletions cut 3 bases from V and 1 base from J, with 8 bases between. This CDR3 contains 14 residues. CDR1 and CDR2 (germline): SGDLS, YYNGEE. This sample is part of a study of cytomegalovirus exposure and HLA in healthy donors. Points from the study as a whole: A few chains linked to CMV were shown in vitro to be specific for CMV antigens.

The sequence derives from a young man in good health and CMV-seronegative. Source material: PBMCs. V is TRBV9 and J is TRBJ1-3; D remains unclear. CDR3 region: CASSALTSGNTIYF. CDR3 in DNA: TGTGCCAGCAGCGCCCTCACATCTGGAAACACCATATATTTT.